This TCR beta chain emerged from a study of T-cell memory formation after mild COVID-19 (dated by TCRdb to the early 2020s). Broadly, across the study: TCR sequence clusters from the two donors were found to be largely donor specific. Two young, previously healthy adult volunteers made up the cohort, one male and one female. In a couple of donors, T-cell clones that expanded and contracted after mild COVID-19 were followed by sequencing TCRalpha and TCRbeta repertoires longitudinally.

CDR1 and CDR2 are drawn from the germline V gene: SGHRS, YFSETQ. The trim is 7 bases for V and 4 bases for J, with a gap of 6 bases between the germline ends. From the cysteine through the phenylalanine, the CDR3 covers 11 amino acids. Just the 33-base CDR3 DNA is kept, in frame starting at base 1. What the study reported, not specific to this receptor: Clones that contracted from day 15 to 85 showed balanced CD4/CD8 phenotypes, whereas a second wave of clones that expanded from day 15 to 37 leaned towards CD4+. Some responding clones were detected in pre-infection memory, suggesting pre-existing cross-reactive memory T cells joined the SARS-CoV-2 response. Contracting CD4+ clones were found mainly in CM and EM memory subsets, while CD8+ clones were enriched in EMRA. The second-wave clones that peaked on day 37 were not confirmed to be SARS-CoV-2 specific. The study included only a couple of mild cases, and larger cohorts that include severe cases with pre-infection samples were judged to be necessary.

PBMCs were isolated by Ficoll-Paque density gradient centrifugation. With respect to this clonotype: Its target antigen remains unknown. Per-nucleotide qualities are absent, and no much larger clonotype sits a single base away.

Sequencing was performed on an Illumina NovaSeq 6000. Using 5'RACE with constant-segment primers, TCRalpha and TCRbeta cDNA libraries were constructed, with sample barcodes and unique molecular identifiers added in the process. Trizol reagent was used to extract RNA from every sample. Library amplification was performed in two PCR steps, and a second sample barcode and Illumina TruSeq adapters were introduced in the second step. Sequencing of libraries was performed on an Illumina NovaSeq with 2 x 150 bp paired-end reads. From the authors' description of their analysis: Reads were demultiplexed and collapsed into UMI-guided consensus sequences with migec v1.2.7. Using mixcr v2.1.11, UMI consensuses were aligned to TRA and TRB V and J templates and then assembled into clonotypes. A clonotype was counted as expanded or contracted only if both edgeR and NoisET called the change significant, with noise models trained on biological replicates. edgeR calls used a false discovery rate-adjusted p below 0.01 and a log2 fold-change threshold of 1. As an exploratory analysis of dynamics, max-normalized trajectories of the 1000 most abundant clonotypes were examined with PCA combined with hierarchical clustering. The CD4 or CD8 phenotype of responding clones was assigned using the separately sequenced CD4+ and CD8+ repertoires. The public reads were reprocessed in TCRdb via fastp at Q25 and MiXCR, keeping in-frame beta chains. Each CDR3 protein gets just one entry, which takes the most common genes and DNA from the rows behind it. The V and J calls reflect TCRdb's pipeline rather than the authors' work. The sample data list about 540,000 distinct CDR3 sequences, and roughly 20% of these were observed just once. Jointly, the top ten make up around 12% of the sample.

This clonotype was sampled from an adult woman who had mild COVID-19 (a few samples of this study predate the infection). The sample titles of this study are shuffled in the database, so cell type and time point are left out; the donor was told from shared clones. The chain is assembled from TRBV5-1 and TRBJ1-3; no D gene call is confident. Sequences were obtained from PBMCs or a T cell subset sorted from them (not recorded which). The CDR3 loop reads CASRNGNTIYF. Here is the DNA: TGCGCCAGCCGAAACGGAAACACCATATATTTT.